This T cell receptor (beta chain) was recovered during a study of T cell clones after liver transplantation. Study at large: Post-transplant blood was tracked for graft-donor-reactive T cell clones identified in a pre-transplant mixed lymphocyte reaction.

Trimming removed 3 bases at V and 6 bases at J, with 15 bases between. Germline CDR1 is SGDLS and CDR2 is YYNGEE. This CDR3 region has 15 residues. Turning to this clone: Antigen: not known.

Proliferating CFSE-low MLR cells were sequenced to define alloreactive TCRbeta sequences. TCRdb's copy holds only in-frame clones and misses some; the assay was immunoSEQ multiplex PCR. The profile covers 4,500 to 6,000 clones, with about 31% appearing a single time and around 17% taken by the ten largest. The source material was CD4+ T cells from cultured PBMCs. The receptor was isolated from a human patient who received a liver transplant. Some of these T cells may belong to the graft donor. The chain employs TRBV9 and TRBJ2-2; no clear D. The CDR3 DNA is TGTGCCAGCAGCGGTAGGGCGGTTGGGGCCGGGGAGCTGTTTTTT. This codes for CASSGRAVGAGELFF.